The sequence of this T cell receptor beta chain was determined in a study of Ad26.COV2.S vaccination and SARS-CoV-2 variants (dated by TCRdb to the early 2020s). In the study overall: Donors in the vaccine arm were drawn from COV1001, a phase I-IIa trial of Ad26.COV2.S in healthy adults that was multicentre, randomized, double-blind and placebo-controlled. Dosing of Ad26.COV2.S was intramuscular, at either 5x10^10 or 1x10^11 viral particles, delivered as one shot or as two shots spaced 56 days apart. Sequencing of the TCRbeta repertoire served to evaluate the specificity and breadth of SARS-CoV-2-reactive T cell receptors following Ad26.COV2.S vaccination. A total of approximately 30 samples were included in the TCR-sequenced set, comprising around 19 Ad26.COV2.S vaccine recipients, 5 placebo recipients and 8 SARS-CoV-2 convalescent individuals. Participants in the trial were split at random into five groups of five each, receiving low-dose or high-dose Ad26.COV2.S once or twice, or else placebo on both occasions. Blinding of investigators to trial group allocation was maintained during experiments and outcome assessment. Broader findings and caveats from the paper: Spike-specific TCR breadth was higher in Ad26.COV2.S recipients than in placebo recipients (P = 0.0014). Comparable non-spike TCR breadth was observed between vaccine and placebo recipients, consistent with only spike being contained in the vaccine. After vaccination, substantial breadth of spike-specific CD8+ and CD4+ T cell responses was reported. The study lacked the statistical power to compare responses across vaccine doses or regimens. According to the authors, total T cell responses may have been underestimated by the TCR breadth and depth analyses.

According to the germline V gene (reference sequence), CDR1 reads SEHNR and CDR2 reads FQNEAQ. V is clipped by 0 bases and J by 0 bases, and the sequence between their germline boundaries is 5 bases long. The CDR3 contains 14 residues, cysteine and phenylalanine counted. The entry retains the CDR3 DNA only, 42 bases that are in frame from base 1. TCRbeta CDR3 regions were sequenced with the immunoSEQ Assay. After extraction, genomic DNA underwent amplification by bias-controlled multiplex PCR, followed by high-throughput sequencing. Concerning the study's data processing: To quantify the absolute abundance of every unique TCRbeta CDR3 region, sequences were collapsed and filtered. T cell fraction was estimated by normalizing TCRbeta template counts to usable DNA, with usable DNA measured through amplification of reference genes found in all nucleated cells. Repertoire TCRs were annotated as SARS-CoV-2-specific by exact matching of V gene, CDR3 amino acid sequence and J gene to a known reactive TCR set. MIRA supplied the reference SARS-CoV-2 TCR set, which was filtered for enrichment in COVID-19-positive ImmuneCODE repertoires so that public or cross-reactive TCRs were removed. Drawing on the MIRA antigens, annotated TCRs were analysed further at the level of specific ORF or position within ORF. Breadth was defined as annotated unique rearrangements over total unique productive rearrangements; depth was the summed frequency of those rearrangements. Two-sided Wilcoxon rank-sum tests were applied when comparing TCR breadth between groups. The table was pulled from immuneACCESS by TCRdb, which kept in-frame rearrangements only. Such tables lose some clones; where checked, under half of the loss comes from unresolved V genes, and the rest has no known cause. The D gene and trimming were derived from the DNA, and the V and J assignments and clone size from that table. In this sample the table shows under 300,000 clones, 87% of which occur a single time. The ten largest account for nearly 3% of the sample.

On this clone itself: This receptor's antigen is unknown. Base qualities are not recorded, but no much larger clone differs from it by a single base.

What this sample's treatment or condition label stands for: some 20 received Ad26.COV2.S at low or high dose, single or two shots; 5 received placebo; per-sample allocation not given. Repertoires of vaccine and placebo recipients were sequenced from samples collected on day 63 after the first injection. Between 29 July and 7 August 2020, Cohort 1b enrolled about 27 adults aged 18-55 years at one site in Boston, USA. As a vaccine, Ad26.COV2.S was a replication-incompetent adenovirus type 26 vector that expressed a prefusion-stabilized SARS-CoV-2 spike protein derived from the original Wuhan strain.

Recombination connected TRBV7-9 to TRBJ1-1, with no D gene named confidently. This specimen consisted of peripheral blood, obtained in a trial of Ad26.COV2.S vaccine versus placebo. The TCR comes from a person aged 18-65 years who received the Ad26.COV2.S COVID-19 vaccine or a placebo. The bases read TGTGCCAGCAGCTTAGCGCAGATGAACACTGAAGCTTTCTTT. Its protein is CASSLAQMNTEAFF.